This is a list of T cell receptor beta chains from one sample in a study of blood T cell repertoires in COVID-19. Sequenced by immunoSEQ multiplex PCR; TCRdb stores in-frame clones only, minus some. The sample includes 320,000 or so clones, roughly 84% of them seen just once. Sequencing was performed on PBMCs or T cells enriched from blood (not recorded which). The source is a woman aged 25 to 39 who had recovered from COVID-19. Each CDR3 is given with its conserved first and last residue. A D gene is named only where the DNA matches it firmly. Some rows have no size entry. The others give once, few or many, or a class for an expanded clone.

TRBV11-2	.	TRBJ2-7	TRBD1	CASSLGDRVYEQYF	TGTGCCAGCAGCTTAGGGGACAGGGTCTACGAGCAGTACTTC
TRBV7-2	.	TRBJ2-7	.	CASSLAEGDSYEQYF	TGTGCCAGCAGCTTAGCCGAAGGTGACAGCTACGAGCAGTACTTC
TRBV13	.	TRBJ2-5	.	CASSFDPGGQETQYF	TGTGCCAGCAGCTTTGACCCAGGAGGTCAAGAGACCCAGTACTTC
TRBV5-1	.	TRBJ1-1	TRBD1	CASSAGTGGRGAEAFF	TGCGCCAGCAGCGCCGGGACAGGGGGCAGAGGAGCTGAAGCTTTCTTT
TRBV7-9	.	TRBJ2-7	TRBD1	CASSMIGQGPYEQYF	TGTGCCAGCAGCATGATTGGACAGGGCCCCTACGAGCAGTACTTC
TRBV5-1	.	TRBJ1-3	TRBD1	CASSLGAGTGAGDTIYF	TGCGCCAGCAGCTTGGGGGCCGGGACAGGGGCCGGTGACACCATATATTTT
TRBV4-1	.	TRBJ1-1	TRBD1	CASSKTGGIHEAFF	TGCGCCAGCAGCAAGACAGGGGGAATCCATGAAGCTTTCTTT
TRBV2	.	TRBJ2-7	.	CASSEDSSSYEQYF	TGTGCCAGCAGTGAAGACTCGAGCTCCTACGAGCAGTACTTC
TRBV28	few	TRBJ1-1	.	CASSLSPGRSTEAFF	TGTGCCAGCAGTTTATCTCCAGGGAGGAGTACTGAAGCTTTCTTT
TRBV14	.	TRBJ1-6	.	CASSPTDSLYNSPLHF	TGTGCCAGCAGCCCGACTGACAGCCTTTATAATTCACCCCTCCACTTT
TRBV10-3	.	TRBJ1-5	TRBD1	CATGNGAGQGGNQPQHF	TGTGCCACGGGCAATGGGGCTGGACAGGGGGGTAATCAGCCCCAGCATTTT
TRBV7-2	.	TRBJ2-7	.	CASSFSGADAYEQYF	TGTGCCAGCAGCTTTAGCGGCGCAGACGCCTACGAGCAGTACTTC
TRBV5-1	.	TRBJ2-2	.	CASSEQGRGELFF	TGCGCCAGCAGCGAACAGGGACGGGGGGAGCTGTTTTTT
TRBV9	few	TRBJ1-6	.	CASSVEGGSHSPLHF	TGTGCCAGCAGCGTAGAGGGAGGAAGTCATTCACCCCTCCACTTT
TRBV6-5	.	TRBJ2-7	.	CASSYERGSSYEQYF	TGTGCCAGCAGTTATGAAAGGGGGAGCAGCTACGAGCAGTACTTC
TRBV11-2	.	TRBJ1-1	TRBD1	CASSYLTGVGTEAFF	TGTGCCAGCAGCTACCTTACAGGGGTGGGCACTGAAGCTTTCTTT
TRBV15	.	TRBJ1-1	.	CATSRVWGLANTEAFF	TGTGCCACCAGCAGAGTTTGGGGGCTGGCGAACACTGAAGCTTTCTTT
TRBV30	.	TRBJ1-2	.	CAWREGLGYTF	TGTGCCTGGAGGGAGGGGTTAGGCTACACCTTC
TRBV18	.	TRBJ1-3	TRBD1	CASSPLWTGATGNTIYF	TGTGCCAGCTCACCACTATGGACAGGGGCAACTGGAAACACCATATATTTT
TRBV4-1	.	TRBJ2-3	TRBD2	CASSQGTSGGNTDTQYF	TGCGCCAGCAGCCAAGGGACTAGCGGGGGTAACACAGATACGCAGTATTTT
TRBV12-3/TRBV12-4	.	TRBJ1-4	.	CASNSRDEKLFF	TGTGCCAGCAACTCCAGGGATGAAAAACTGTTTTTT
TRBV6-6	few	TRBJ1-2	TRBD1	CASSYSLQGNGYTF	TGTGCCAGCAGTTACTCGCTACAGGGGAATGGCTACACCTTC
TRBV27	.	TRBJ2-2	.	CASRTTGLGTGELFF	TGTGCCAGCAGGACCACAGGGTTGGGAACCGGGGAGCTGTTTTTT
TRBV24-1	.	TRBJ2-5	TRBD2	CATSPGLGGDQETQYF	TGTGCCACCAGCCCCGGTTTGGGGGGGGATCAAGAGACCCAGTACTTC
TRBV4-3	.	TRBJ1-1	TRBD1	CASSQDRAGGQWNTEAFF	TGCGCCAGCAGCCAAGATCGGGCAGGGGGTCAGTGGAACACTGAAGCTTTCTTT
TRBV10-3	.	TRBJ2-3	TRBD2	CAIKRGTSTDTQYF	TGTGCCATCAAGCGGGGAACTAGCACAGATACGCAGTATTTT
TRBV7-2	once	TRBJ1-2	.	CASSSGSGDGYTF	TGTGCCAGCAGTTCAGGGTCTGGGGATGGCTACACCTTC
TRBV7-6	.	TRBJ1-2	.	CASSWEEGWVPGYTF	TGTGCCAGCAGCTGGGAGGAGGGGTGGGTTCCTGGCTACACCTTC
TRBV3-1/TRBV3-2	few	TRBJ2-5	TRBD2	CASSIAGPQETQYF	TGTGCCAGCAGCATAGCGGGGCCTCAAGAGACCCAGTACTTC
TRBV18	.	TRBJ2-7	.	CASSPRSRENYEQYF	TGTGCCAGCTCACCGCGTTCCCGGGAAAACTACGAGCAGTACTTC
TRBV2	.	TRBJ2-1	TRBD2	CAREGGALNNEQFF	TGTGCCAGGGAGGGAGGGGCGCTTAACAATGAGCAGTTCTTC
TRBV6-5	.	TRBJ2-3	TRBD2	CATNFPGGGGDTQYF	TGTGCCACAAACTTTCCGGGGGGGGGCGGAGATACGCAGTATTTT
TRBV2	.	TRBJ2-5	TRBD2	CASSGASGQETQYF	TGTGCCAGCAGTGGAGCTAGCGGGCAAGAGACCCAGTACTTC
TRBV5-4	.	TRBJ2-2	TRBD2	CASSLGLAGNTGELFF	TGTGCCAGCAGCTTGGGACTAGCGGGGAACACCGGGGAGCTGTTTTTT
TRBV2	.	TRBJ2-5	.	CASSVSVQETQYF	TGTGCCAGCAGTGTCTCTGTTCAAGAGACCCAGTACTTC
TRBV12-3/TRBV12-4	few	TRBJ1-5	TRBD1	CASGTGFNQPQHF	TGTGCCAGCGGGACAGGGTTCAATCAGCCCCAGCATTTT
TRBV5-1	.	TRBJ2-2	TRBD2	CASSTHSGGATGELFF	TGCGCCAGCTCGACCCATAGCGGGGGGGCGACCGGGGAGCTGTTTTTT
TRBV18	.	TRBJ1-5	TRBD1	CASSPQLTGGNQPQHF	TGTGCCAGCTCACCACAACTGACAGGGGGCAACCAGCCCCAGCATTTT
TRBV10-2	.	TRBJ1-6	.	CASSESLQETYSPLHF	TGCGCCAGCAGTGAGTCCCTCCAGGAAACTTATTCACCCCTCCACTTT
TRBV6-2/TRBV6-3	few	TRBJ2-5	TRBD2	CASSYSGGGETQYF	TGTGCCAGCAGTTACTCCGGGGGAGGGGAGACCCAGTACTTC
TRBV20-1	.	TRBJ1-1	.	CSARAATEAFF	TGCAGTGCTAGAGCCGCGACTGAAGCTTTCTTT
TRBV30	.	TRBJ2-3	.	CAWSPTRSTDTQYF	TGTGCCTGGAGTCCGACTCGTAGCACAGATACGCAGTATTTT
TRBV19	.	TRBJ1-1	TRBD1	CASSRSGQGGITEAFF	TGTGCCAGTAGTAGGTCGGGACAGGGGGGAATCACTGAAGCTTTCTTT
TRBV6-2/TRBV6-3	.	TRBJ2-1	TRBD1	CASSLRDRYNEQFF	TGTGCCAGCAGTTTGAGGGACAGATACAATGAGCAGTTCTTC